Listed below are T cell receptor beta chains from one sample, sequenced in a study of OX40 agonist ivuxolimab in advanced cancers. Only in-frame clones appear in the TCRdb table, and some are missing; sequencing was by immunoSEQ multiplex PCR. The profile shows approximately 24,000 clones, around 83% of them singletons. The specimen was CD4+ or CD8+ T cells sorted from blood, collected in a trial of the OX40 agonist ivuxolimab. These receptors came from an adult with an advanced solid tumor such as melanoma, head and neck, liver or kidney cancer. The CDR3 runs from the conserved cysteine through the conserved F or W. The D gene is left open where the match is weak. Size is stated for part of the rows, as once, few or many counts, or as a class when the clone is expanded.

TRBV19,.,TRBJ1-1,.,CASSIMSLGHTEAFF,TGTGCCAGTAGTATAATGAGCCTGGGGCACACTGAAGCTTTCTTT
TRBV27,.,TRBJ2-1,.,CASTRGPYNEQFF,TGTGCCAGCACGCGAGGACCGTACAATGAGCAGTTCTTC
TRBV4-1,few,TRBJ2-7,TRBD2,CASSQEGLGYYEQYF,TGCGCCAGCAGCCAAGAAGGACTAGGCTACTACGAGCAGTACTTC
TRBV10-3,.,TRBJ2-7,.,CAISEPQVGASSYEQYF,TGTGCCATCAGTGAACCCCAGGTAGGAGCGTCCTCCTACGAGCAGTACTTC
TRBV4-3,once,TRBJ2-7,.,CASSQDWSTARREQYF,TGCGCCAGCAGCCAAGATTGGTCGACAGCCCGCCGAGAGCAGTACTTC
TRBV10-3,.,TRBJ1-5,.,CAISEAREQAIWAPQHF,TGTGCCATCAGTGAGGCTAGGGAACAAGCAATTTGGGCGCCCCAGCATTTT
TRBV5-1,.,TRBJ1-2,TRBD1,CASSLDGQGARGYTF,TGCGCCAGCAGCTTGGATGGACAGGGGGCGCGGGGCTACACCTTC
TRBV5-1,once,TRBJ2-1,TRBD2,CASSFGLAAYNEQFF,TGCGCCAGCAGCTTCGGACTAGCGGCATACAATGAGCAGTTCTTC
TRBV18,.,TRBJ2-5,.,CASSPQETQYF,TGTGCCAGCTCACCGCAAGAGACCCAGTACTTC
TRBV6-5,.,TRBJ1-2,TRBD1,CASSAQGDGVIGYTF,TGTGCCAGCAGTGCTCAGGGGGACGGAGTAATTGGCTACACCTTC
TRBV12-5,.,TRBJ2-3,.,CASGLVERYTDTQYF,TGTGCTAGTGGTTTGGTAGAAAGGTACACAGATACGCAGTATTTT
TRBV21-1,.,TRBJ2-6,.,CASSKIRNSGANVLTF,TGTGCCAGCAGCAAAATACGTAACTCTGGGGCCAACGTCCTGACTTTC
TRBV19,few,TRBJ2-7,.,CASGTYEQYF,TGTGCCAGTGGAACCTACGAGCAGTACTTC
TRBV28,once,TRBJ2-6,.,CASSLGRWGSSGANVLTF,TGTGCCAGCAGTTTGGGGCGGTGGGGAAGCTCTGGGGCCAACGTCCTGACTTTC
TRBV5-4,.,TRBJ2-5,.,CASSWTTTQETQYF,TGTGCCAGCAGCTGGACGACCACCCAAGAGACCCAGTACTTC
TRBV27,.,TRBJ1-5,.,CASSGALVNQPQHF,TGTGCCAGCAGCGGGGCGTTGGTCAATCAGCCCCAGCATTTT
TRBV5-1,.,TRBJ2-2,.,CASSLGQLGTGELFF,TGCGCCAGCAGCTTGGGACAGCTAGGGACCGGGGAGCTGTTTTTT
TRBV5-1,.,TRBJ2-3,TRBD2,CASSSGAGTDTQYF,TGCGCCAGCAGCTCGGGAGCGGGGACAGATACGCAGTATTTT
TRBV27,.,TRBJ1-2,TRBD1,CASSLRDRPPRYGYTF,TGTGCCAGCAGTCTTCGGGACAGGCCGCCGAGATATGGCTACACCTTC
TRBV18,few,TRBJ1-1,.,CASSPQTGASNTEAFF,TGTGCCAGCTCACCACAGACAGGTGCATCGAACACTGAAGCTTTCTTT
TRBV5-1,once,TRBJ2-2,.,CASSLAGPNTGELFF,TGCGCCAGCAGCTTGGCTGGACCAAACACCGGGGAGCTGTTTTTT
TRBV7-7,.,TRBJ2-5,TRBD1,CASSRSGQQETQYF,TGTGCTAGCAGCCGATCGGGACAGCAAGAGACCCAGTACTTC
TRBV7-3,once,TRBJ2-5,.,CASSTDRQETQYF,TGTGCCAGCAGCACCGACAGACAAGAGACCCAGTACTTC
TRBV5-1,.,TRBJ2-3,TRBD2,CASSLGLAGTDTQYF,TGCGCCAGCAGCTTGGGGCTAGCGGGCACAGATACGCAGTATTTT
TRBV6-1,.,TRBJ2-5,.,CASALAQETQYF,TGTGCCAGCGCGCTAGCGCAAGAGACCCAGTACTTC
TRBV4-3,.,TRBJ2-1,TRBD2,CASSQALAGAHEQFF,TGCGCCAGCAGCCAAGCACTAGCGGGAGCCCATGAGCAGTTCTTC
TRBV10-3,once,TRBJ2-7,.,CAISGTPRVTYEQYF,TGTGCCATCAGTGGGACTCCAAGGGTCACCTACGAGCAGTACTTC
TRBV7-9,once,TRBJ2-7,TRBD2,CASGFGTSYEQYF,TGTGCCAGCGGGTTCGGGACTAGCTACGAGCAGTACTTC
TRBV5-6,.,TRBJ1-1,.,CASSLLLGQSTEAFF,TGTGCCAGCAGCTTGCTCCTTGGGCAGAGTACTGAAGCTTTCTTT
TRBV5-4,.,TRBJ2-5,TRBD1,CASSDTGVETQYF,TGTGCCAGCAGCGACACAGGGGTGGAGACCCAGTACTTC
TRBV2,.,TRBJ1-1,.,CATALASNTEAFF,TGTGCCACCGCCCTGGCCTCGAACACTGAAGCTTTCTTT
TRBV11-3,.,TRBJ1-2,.,CASSPPLQESGYTF,TGTGCCAGCAGCCCGCCCCTACAGGAGTCTGGCTACACCTTC
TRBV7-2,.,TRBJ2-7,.,CASSFRPYEQYF,TGTGCCAGCAGCTTCAGACCCTACGAGCAGTACTTC
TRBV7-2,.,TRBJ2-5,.,CASARGGLQETQYF,TGTGCCAGCGCGAGAGGGGGGTTACAAGAGACCCAGTACTTC
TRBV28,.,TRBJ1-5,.,CASSFSGARHQPQHF,TGTGCCAGCAGTTTTTCAGGGGCCCGCCATCAGCCCCAGCATTTT
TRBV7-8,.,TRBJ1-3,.,CASSLRGAGNTIYF,TGTGCCAGCAGCCTTCGAGGGGCTGGAAACACCATATATTTT
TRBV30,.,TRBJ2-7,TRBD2,CAWSTGGYEQYF,TGTGCCTGGAGTACGGGGGGCTACGAGCAGTACTTC
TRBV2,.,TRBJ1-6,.,CASRDISPNSPLHF,TGTGCCAGCAGGGACATCTCCCCAAATTCACCCCTCCACTTT
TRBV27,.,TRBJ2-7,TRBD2,CASSALGLAGPYEQYF,TGTGCCAGCAGTGCGCTTGGACTAGCGGGGCCCTACGAGCAGTACTTC
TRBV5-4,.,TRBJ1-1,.,CASSLRVPGTEAFF,TGTGCCAGCAGCTTGAGGGTACCTGGAACTGAAGCTTTCTTT
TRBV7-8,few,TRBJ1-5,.,CASSADGRINQPQHF,TGTGCCAGCAGCGCGGATGGGAGAATCAATCAGCCCCAGCATTTT
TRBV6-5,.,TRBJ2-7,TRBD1,CASSYSSGGYEQYF,TGTGCCAGCAGTTACTCGTCAGGGGGATACGAGCAGTACTTC
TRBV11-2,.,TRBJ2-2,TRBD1,CASSLTTGQVNTGELFF,TGTGCCAGCAGCTTAACAACGGGACAGGTGAACACCGGGGAGCTGTTTTTT
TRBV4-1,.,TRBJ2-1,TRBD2,CASSLSGSSYNEQFF,TGCGCCAGCAGCCTTAGCGGGAGCTCCTACAATGAGCAGTTCTTC
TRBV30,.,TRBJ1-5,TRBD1,CAWSIQGQGNQPQHF,TGTGCCTGGAGCATACAGGGGCAGGGAAATCAGCCCCAGCATTTT
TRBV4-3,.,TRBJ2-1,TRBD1,CASSQVGGGDEQFF,TGCGCCAGCAGCCAAGTAGGGGGCGGCGATGAGCAGTTCTTC
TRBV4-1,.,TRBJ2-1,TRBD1,CASSLGGQGFGRRYNEQFF,TGCGCCAGCAGCCTAGGGGGACAGGGCTTCGGAAGACGCTACAATGAGCAGTTCTTC
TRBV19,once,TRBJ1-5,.,CASSIQGQYSNQPQHF,TGTGCCAGTAGTATACAAGGGCAGTATAGCAATCAGCCCCAGCATTTT
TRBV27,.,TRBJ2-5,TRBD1,CASSLSTGDMEETQYF,TGTGCCAGCAGTTTATCCACAGGGGATATGGAAGAGACCCAGTACTTC
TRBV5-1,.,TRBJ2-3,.,CASSLEAQGHGTDTQYF,TGCGCCAGCAGCTTGGAAGCTCAGGGGCATGGGACAGATACGCAGTATTTT
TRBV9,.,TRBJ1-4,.,CASSVGQSNEKLFF,TGTGCCAGCAGCGTCGGACAGAGTAATGAAAAACTGTTTTTT
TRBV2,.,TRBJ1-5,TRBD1,CASSWTGESQPQHF,TGTGCCAGCAGTTGGACAGGGGAGAGTCAGCCCCAGCATTTT
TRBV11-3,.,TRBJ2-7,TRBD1,CASSPRQGAGYEQYF,TGTGCCAGCAGCCCGAGACAGGGGGCTGGGTACGAGCAGTACTTC